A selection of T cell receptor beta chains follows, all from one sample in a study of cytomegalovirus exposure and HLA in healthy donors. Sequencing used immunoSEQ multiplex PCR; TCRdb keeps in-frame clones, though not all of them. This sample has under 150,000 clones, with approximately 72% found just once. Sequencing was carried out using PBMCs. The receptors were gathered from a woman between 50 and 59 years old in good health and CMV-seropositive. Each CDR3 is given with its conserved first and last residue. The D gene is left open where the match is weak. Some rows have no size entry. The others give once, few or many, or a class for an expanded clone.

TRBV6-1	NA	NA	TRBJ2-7	TGTGCCAGCAGCACGCGACGGACAGTCATCGAGCAGTACTTC	CASSTRRTVIEQYF
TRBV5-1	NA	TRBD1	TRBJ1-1	TGCGCCACGGGACAGGGGTTGAACACTGAAGCTTTCTTT	CATGQGLNTEAFF
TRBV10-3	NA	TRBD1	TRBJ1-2	TGTGCCATCAGCTCATCCCAGGGGGCCGGGCGCGGCTACACCTTC	CAISSSQGAGRGYTF
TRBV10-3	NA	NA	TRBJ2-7	TGTGCCACCGGGACTTTAAGCTCCTACGAGCAGTACTTC	CATGTLSSYEQYF
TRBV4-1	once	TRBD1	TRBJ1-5	TGCGCCAGCAGCCAAACGACAGGGAACCAGCCCCAGCATTTT	CASSQTTGNQPQHF
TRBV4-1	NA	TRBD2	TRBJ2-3	TGCGCCAGCAGCCCGGGGCTAGCGGGGATTTCCACAGATACGCAGTATTTT	CASSPGLAGISTDTQYF
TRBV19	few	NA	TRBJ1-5	TGTGCCAGTAGTATAGATCGGAAGGCAGGGGCCCAGCATTTT	CASSIDRKAGAQHF
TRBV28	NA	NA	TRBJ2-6	TGTGCCAGCAGTTTGGATCCGGGGACTGGGGCCAACGTCCTGACTTTC	CASSLDPGTGANVLTF
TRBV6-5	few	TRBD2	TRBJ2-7	TGTGCCAGCAGTTCAGGGGCTAGCGGGGATTACGAGCAGTACTTC	CASSSGASGDYEQYF
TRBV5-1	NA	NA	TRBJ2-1	TGCGCCAGCAGCCCCCTGGGGGGAGTTACCTACAATGAGCAGTTCTTC	CASSPLGGVTYNEQFF
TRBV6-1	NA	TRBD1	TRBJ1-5	TGTGCCAGCAGCGCAGCAGGGGGATTCAATCAGCCCCAGCATTTT	CASSAAGGFNQPQHF
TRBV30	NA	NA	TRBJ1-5	TGTGCCTGGAGTGTAACAGGGCATAGCAATCAGCCCCAGCATTTT	CAWSVTGHSNQPQHF
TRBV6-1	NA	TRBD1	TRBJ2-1	TGTGCCAGCAGTGAGGACACAGGGGCCCTAACCTACAATGAGCAGTTCTTC	CASSEDTGALTYNEQFF
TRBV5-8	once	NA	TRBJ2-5	TGTGCCAGCAGCTCGGCGGGCGGGGAGACCCAGTACTTC	CASSSAGGETQYF
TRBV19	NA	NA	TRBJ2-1	TGTGCCAGTAGTAGTGACAGGACACTCCCCGATGAGCAGTTCTTC	CASSSDRTLPDEQFF
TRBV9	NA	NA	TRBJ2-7	TGTGCCAGCAGCGTAGAAGGAGCCGCTCCCTACGAGCAGTACTTC	CASSVEGAAPYEQYF
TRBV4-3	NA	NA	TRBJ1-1	TGCGCCAGCAGCCAAGATCTGGCCACGGGGATGAACACTGAAGCTTTCTTT	CASSQDLATGMNTEAFF
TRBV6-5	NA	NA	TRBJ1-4	TGTGCCAGCAGTTACTCTTTAGGGGGAACTAATGAAAAACTGTTTTTT	CASSYSLGGTNEKLFF
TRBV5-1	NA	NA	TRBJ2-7	TGCGCCAGCACCGGGGAAGGGTACGAGCAGTACTTC	CASTGEGYEQYF
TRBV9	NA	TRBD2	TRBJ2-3	TGTGCCAGCAGCCGTGACCCCTTAGCGGGGGGGCCAACAGATACGCAGTATTTT	CASSRDPLAGGPTDTQYF
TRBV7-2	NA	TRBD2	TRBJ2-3	TGTGCCAGCAGCTTTGAACCGGGAGGTTTTACAGATACGCAGTATTTT	CASSFEPGGFTDTQYF
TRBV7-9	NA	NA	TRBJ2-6	TGTGCCAGCAGCTTAATTAGCTCTGGGGCCAACGTCCTGACTTTC	CASSLISSGANVLTF
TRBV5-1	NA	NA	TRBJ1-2	TGCGCCAGCAGCCTCCAAGGGGATGGATATGGCTACACCTTC	CASSLQGDGYGYTF
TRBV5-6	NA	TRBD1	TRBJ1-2	TGTGCCAGCAGCACCCCGGGACAGGGGGCCGGTGGCTACACCTTC	CASSTPGQGAGGYTF
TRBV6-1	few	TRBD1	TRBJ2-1	TGTGCCAGCAAACTTGACAGGGTGTCCTACAATGAGCAGTTCTTC	CASKLDRVSYNEQFF
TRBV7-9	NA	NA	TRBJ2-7	TGTGCCAGCAGCTTAGGCAGGGCCCCCTACGAGCAGTACTTC	CASSLGRAPYEQYF
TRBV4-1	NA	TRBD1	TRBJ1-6	TGCGCCAGCAGCCAAGTGATGGGGACAGCTAATTCACCCCTCCACTTT	CASSQVMGTANSPLHF
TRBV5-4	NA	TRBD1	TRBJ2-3	TGTGCCAGCAGCTTAGCCCCCCCGGGACAGGGGGCAACAGATACGCAGTATTTT	CASSLAPPGQGATDTQYF
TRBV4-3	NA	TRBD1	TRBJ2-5	TGCGCCAGCAGCCAAGAAGGCAGGGGGACGGAGACCCAGTACTTC	CASSQEGRGTETQYF
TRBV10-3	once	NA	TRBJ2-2	TGTGCCATCAGCCGGGACTCGAACACCGGGGAGCTGTTTTTT	CAISRDSNTGELFF
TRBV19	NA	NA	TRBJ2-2	TGTGCCAGTCTTGGGGAGGCCGGGGAGCTGTTTTTT	CASLGEAGELFF
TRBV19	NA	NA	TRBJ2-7	TGTGCCAGTAGTATAGGGGGCGGACCCTACGAGCAGTACTTC	CASSIGGGPYEQYF
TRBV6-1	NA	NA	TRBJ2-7	TGTGCCAGCAGCTTATGGCAGGTAGGAACCTACGAGCAGTACTTC	CASSLWQVGTYEQYF
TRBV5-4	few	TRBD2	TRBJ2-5	TGTGCCAGCAGCCACGGGACTAGCGGGGGCATAGAGACCCAGTACTTC	CASSHGTSGGIETQYF
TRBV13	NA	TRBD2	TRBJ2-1	TGTGCCAGCAGCGCAAGGGGCGGGAGAGTCAATGAGCAGTTCTTC	CASSARGGRVNEQFF
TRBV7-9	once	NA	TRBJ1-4	TGTTCCAGCAGCTTAGGACTTGAAAAACTGTTTTTT	CSSSLGLEKLFF
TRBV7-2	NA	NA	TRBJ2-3	TGTGCCAGCAGCTTAAGGTACAGGGAAGGAGGCACAGATACGCAGTATTTT	CASSLRYREGGTDTQYF
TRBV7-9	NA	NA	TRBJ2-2	TGTGCCAGCAGCTCTTCGGGTTCCACCGGGGAGCTGTTTTTT	CASSSSGSTGELFF
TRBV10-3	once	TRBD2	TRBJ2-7	TGTGCCATCAGTGGCACTAGCGCGGGCTCCTACGAGCAGTACTTC	CAISGTSAGSYEQYF
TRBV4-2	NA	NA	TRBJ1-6	TGTGCCAGCAGCCCCACGGGAGGGCCTAGAAAATCCGGTAATTCACCCCTCCACTTT	CASSPTGGPRKSGNSPLHF
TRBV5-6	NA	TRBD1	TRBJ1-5	TGTGCCAGCAGCCGGCAGGACAGGGTCGGTCAGCCCCAGCATTTT	CASSRQDRVGQPQHF
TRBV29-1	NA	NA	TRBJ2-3	TGCAGCGCCGGGCGGGGCCCCACAGATACGCAGTATTTT	CSAGRGPTDTQYF
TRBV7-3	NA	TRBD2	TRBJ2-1	TGTGCCAGCAGCCCATTAGCGGGGGTCCTTAATGAGCAGTTCTTC	CASSPLAGVLNEQFF
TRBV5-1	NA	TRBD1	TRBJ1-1	TGCGCCAGCAGCCCGGTGGGACAGGGGATCGAGGACACTGAAGCTTTCTTT	CASSPVGQGIEDTEAFF